This TCR beta chain was identified during a study of T cell changes during pregnancy in multiple sclerosis. Data came from immunoSEQ multiplex PCR; TCRdb stores just in-frame clones and leaves some out. Of about 77,000 clones in the sample, around 89% were seen once. This clonotype was sampled from a female donor with multiple sclerosis, enrolled in a pregnancy study. Sequenced material: peripheral blood, taken before pregnancy.

The CDR3 reads CASSLRAGHEAFF. CDR3 nucleotides: TGTGCCAGCAGCTTAAGGGCAGGGCATGAAGCTTTCTTT. This rearrangement joins TRBV7-2 to TRBJ1-1; D is possibly TRBD1 (5 bases). This CDR3 has 13 amino acids. Trimming shortened V by 2 bases and J by 7 bases, and 11 bases separated the two germline ends. Germline lookup yields CDR1 SGHTA and CDR2 FQGNSA.